This TCR beta chain was profiled in a study of cytomegalovirus exposure and HLA in healthy donors. Study-wide findings and caveats: A classifier reportedly called cytomegalovirus status with high sensitivity and specificity.

Trimming left V 0 bases short and J 7 bases short, with 12 bases between. Germline V CDR1 and CDR2: MNHEY, SVGAGI. The CDR3 covers 15 residues. In the case of this clone: The antigen is unknown.

60 Vbeta and 13 Jbeta primers were used in PCR. Clones were sequenced by immunoSEQ multiplex PCR, and TCRdb holds only the in-frame ones, with some missing. Among roughly 150,000 clones listed, almost 85% were seen once. Sequenced sample: PBMCs. This chain joins TRBV6-5 and TRBJ1-4, with D possibly being TRBD1 (5 bases). This clonotype was obtained from a man aged 25 to 40 in good health and CMV-seronegative. CDR3 sequence (DNA): TGTGCCAGCAGTTACTCATCAGGGCGCTTTGAAAAACTGTTTTTT. It is translated as CASSYSSGRFEKLFF.